One sample yielded the 18 T cell receptor beta chains listed below, sequenced in a study of blood T cell repertoires in COVID-19. The repertoire was sequenced with immunoSEQ multiplex PCR; TCRdb's copy has only in-frame clones and lacks some. The profile shows more than 95,000 clones, more than 70% of them singletons. The specimen sequenced was peripheral blood. The receptors were gathered from an elderly woman in a cohort sampled during active COVID-19.

The CDR3 coding sequence is TGTGCCAGCAGCGCTGGACAGGGAGGGAACAATGAGCAGTTCTTC. It yields the protein CASSAGQGGNNEQFF. V gene TRBV7-9 combines with J gene TRBJ2-1; tentatively, D is TRBD1 (8 bases). The CDR3 is 15 amino acids. Germline CDR1 and CDR2: SEHNR and FQNEAQ (reference sequence). Trimming pared 5 bases from V and 5 bases from J, leaving 16 bases between.

This CDR3 is CSVAGGFGGTYNEQFF. In DNA form, the CDR3 reads TGCAGCGTTGCCGGAGGGTTCGGGGGGACTTACAATGAGCAGTTCTTC. The chain is built from TRBV29-1 and TRBJ2-1; the match to TRBD2 covers 7 bases. The germline CDR1 and CDR2 sequences are SQVTM and ANQGSEA. The CDR3 has 16 residues. The trim removed 4 bases at V and 4 bases at J, leaving 13 bases unmatched.

This clone has just one count. In nucleotides, the CDR3 is TGTGCCGCAGGGACTAGTGGCTACGAGCAGTACTTC. Translation gives CAAGTSGYEQYF. The chain carries TRBV19 and TRBJ2-7; TRBD2 matches 8 bases. Germline values: CDR1 LNHDA, CDR2 SQIVND (reference sequence). V lost 11 bases and J lost 3; bases outside the gene matches: 6. The CDR3 loop spans 12 amino acids.

This rearrangement joins TRBV28 to TRBJ1-2; no reliable D call. Per the germline V gene, CDR1 is MDHEN and CDR2 is SYDVKM. This CDR3 is 15 amino acids long. The V and J ends lost 4 bases and 5 bases respectively, with 17 bases between them. DNA for the CDR3: TGTGCCAGCAGTTCGGGAGGTGGGAATTATTATGGCTACACCTTC. Translated: CASSSGGGNYYGYTF.

The chain employs TRBV11-2 and TRBJ2-7; unclear D gene. Trimming took off 4 bases at V and 5 bases at J, with 15 bases between the two ends. This CDR3 comprises 14 residues. The V gene's germline CDR1 is SGHAT and CDR2 FQNNGV. CDR3 loop: CASSSSGGAHEQYF. CDR3 nucleotide sequence: TGTGCCAGCAGCTCCAGTGGCGGCGCGCACGAGCAGTACTTC.

V gene TRBV3-1 (or the pseudogene TRBV3-2) combines with J gene TRBJ2-7; D is ambiguous. The CDR3 contains 12 residues. V dropped 1 base and J dropped 4 bases, with 5 bases sitting between them. Germline values: CDR1 LGHDT, CDR2 YNNKEL (reference sequence). The CDR3 is CASSQAQYEQYF. CDR3 nucleotides: TGTGCCAGCAGCCAAGCGCAGTACGAGCAGTACTTC.

The CDR3 here is CATLRQGNTEAFF. The CDR3 nucleotides read TGTGCCACCCTACGACAGGGAAACACTGAAGCTTTCTTT. The chain links TRBV24-1 to TRBJ1-1; 7 positions match TRBD1. Germline loops: CDR1 KGHDR, CDR2 SFDVKD. The length of the CDR3 is 13 residues. Trimming cost V 9 bases and J 2 bases; bases outside gene matches: 5.

The chain joins TRBV7-8 to TRBJ1-3; possible D gene TRBD1, 6 bases. Germline V gene sequence: CDR1 SGHVS, CDR2 FQNEAQ. The CDR3 has 17 amino acids. Trimming cost V 3 bases and J 2 bases, with 17 bases left between them. In DNA, the CDR3 is TGTGCCAGCAGCTTTGAACAGGGCCTACTGCCTGGAAACACCATATATTTT. Translation gives CASSFEQGLLPGNTIYF.

This chain connects TRBV21-1 to TRBJ2-2; whether TRBD2, the table's D call, matches the DNA was not checked. TRBV21-1 is listed as a pseudogene. There are 17 residues in the CDR3. CDR3 region: CASSNPLAGEWKGELFF. The CDR3 region has the DNA TGTGCCAGCAGCAACCCACTAGCGGGAGAGTGGAAGGGGGAGCTGTTTTTT.

The V call is TRBV3-1 (or the pseudogene TRBV3-2), the J call TRBJ2-2, with a tentative D call TRBD2 (5 bases). With 1 base removed from V and 2 bases from J, the gap between germline ends came to 8 bases. Per germline, CDR1 LGHDT and CDR2 YNNKEL (reference sequence). The CDR3 consists of 15 residues. CDR3: CASSQGAVNTGELFF. The CDR3 region has the DNA TGTGCCAGCAGCCAAGGAGCGGTTAACACCGGGGAGCTGTTTTTT.

The chain employs TRBV19 and TRBJ2-1; D possibly corresponds to TRBD2 (5 bases). The CDR3 has 12 residues. Trimming removed 9 bases at V and 3 bases at J, with 9 bases between. Germline V gene sequence: CDR1 LNHDA, CDR2 SQIVND (reference sequence). The CDR3 nucleotides are TGTGCCAGCGGGGTCTTCTACAATGAGCAGTTCTTC. Translating gives CASGVFYNEQFF. Looking up the rest from reference TRBV19 and TRBJ2-1 gives the full variable domain: DGGITQSPKYLFRKEGQNVTLSCEQNLNHDAMYWYRQDPGQGLRLIYYSQIVNDFQKGDIAEGYSVSREKKESFPLTVTSAQKNPTAFYLCASGVFYNEQFFGPGTRLTVL.

J is TRBJ1-6 and V is TRBV7-2, with D possibly matching TRBD1 (6 bases). Germline loops: CDR1 SGHTA, CDR2 FQGNSA. This CDR3 contains 14 residues. The ends were cut back, 1 base at V and 13 bases at J, with 14 bases in the middle. The CDR3 nucleotides are TGTGCCAGCAGCTTAGATAGGGGGTTCTCTCCCCTCCACTTT. Protein sequence: CASSLDRGFSPLHF.

This clone was counted a single time. The chain uses TRBV27 and TRBJ2-3, with TRBD1 identical over 7 bases. This CDR3 is 14 amino acids long. The ends lost 5 bases at V and 1 base at J; junction bases unmatched: 3. Germline V gives CDR1 MNHEY, CDR2 SMNVEV (reference sequence). CDR3 sequence: CASSLGTGTDTQYF. The CDR3 DNA reads as TGTGCCAGCAGTCTCGGGACAGGCACAGATACGCAGTATTTT.

V is TRBV19 and J is TRBJ1-1, with TRBD1 identical over 10 bases. With V trimmed by 4 bases and J by 2 bases, 4 bases remained unmatched. Per the germline V gene, CDR1 is LNHDA and CDR2 is SQIVND (reference sequence). The CDR3 has 15 residues. CDR3 nucleotides: TGTGCCAGTAGTACCCGGGACAGGGGCAACACTGAAGCTTTCTTT. This codes for CASSTRDRGNTEAFF.

Only one count was recorded for this clone. This chain uses TRBV27 with TRBJ2-7, with a possible D match to TRBD1 (5 bases). Per the germline V gene, CDR1 is MNHEY and CDR2 is SMNVEV (reference sequence). The V gene lost 6 bases and the J gene lost 9 bases, with 18 bases spanning the gap. The CDR3 consists of 13 residues. CDR3 nucleotide sequence: TGTGCCAGCAGCCCCTCTCAGGGCCAAATGCAGTACTTC. It translates to CASSPSQGQMQYF.

The J gene is TRBJ2-7, the V gene TRBV10-3; D remains ambiguous. CDR1 is ENHRY and CDR2 is SYGVKD in the germline V gene. The CDR3 has 14 residues. In DNA form, the CDR3 reads TGTCCCTTCTCCGCACACCCGTCACCCTACGAGCAGTACTTC. It is translated as CPFSAHPSPYEQYF.

The chain is built from TRBV6-5 and TRBJ2-3, with D possibly matching TRBD2 (5 bases). The CDR3 extends over 15 amino acids. CDR1 MNHEY and CDR2 SVGAGI come from the germline V gene. The V gene lost 7 bases and the J gene lost 3 bases, with 17 bases spanning the gap. The DNA for the CDR3 is TGTGCCAGCAACCAACCGGGGATGGGGACAGATACGCAGTATTTT. It specifies CASNQPGMGTDTQYF.

This chain uses TRBV7-9 with TRBJ2-7, with TRBD2 identical over 9 bases. V was clipped by 3 bases and J by 5 bases; unmatched bases: 20. Germline loops: CDR1 SEHNR, CDR2 FQNEAQ (reference sequence). The CDR3 extends over 19 amino acids. The CDR3, as DNA: TGTGCCAGCAGCTTCTGGTTTGGAGGAATTGGGCGGGAGGGGGACGAGCAGTACTTC. Its protein is CASSFWFGGIGREGDEQYF.